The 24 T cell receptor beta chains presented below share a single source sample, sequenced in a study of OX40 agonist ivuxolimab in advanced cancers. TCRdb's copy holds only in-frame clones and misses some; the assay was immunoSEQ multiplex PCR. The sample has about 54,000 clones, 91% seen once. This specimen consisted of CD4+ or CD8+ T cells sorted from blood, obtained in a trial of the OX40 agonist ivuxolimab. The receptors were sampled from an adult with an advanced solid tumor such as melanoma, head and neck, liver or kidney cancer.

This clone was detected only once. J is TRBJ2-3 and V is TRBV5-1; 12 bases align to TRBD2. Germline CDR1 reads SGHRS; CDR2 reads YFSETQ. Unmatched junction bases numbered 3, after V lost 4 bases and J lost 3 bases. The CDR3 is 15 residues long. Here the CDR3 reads CASSLGLAGTDTQYF. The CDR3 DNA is TGCGCCAGCAGCCTCGGACTAGCGGGAACAGATACGCAGTATTTT.

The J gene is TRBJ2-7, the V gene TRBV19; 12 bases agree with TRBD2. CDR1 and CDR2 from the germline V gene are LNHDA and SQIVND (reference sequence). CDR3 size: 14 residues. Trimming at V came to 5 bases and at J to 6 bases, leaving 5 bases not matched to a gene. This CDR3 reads CASSVTSGGIEQYF. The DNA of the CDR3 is TGTGCCAGTAGTGTGACTAGCGGGGGTATCGAGCAGTACTTC.

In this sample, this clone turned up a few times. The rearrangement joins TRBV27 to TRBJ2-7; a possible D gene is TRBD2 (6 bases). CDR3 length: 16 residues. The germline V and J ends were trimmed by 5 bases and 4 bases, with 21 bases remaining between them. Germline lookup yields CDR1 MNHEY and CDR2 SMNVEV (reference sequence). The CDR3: CASSQAGGNRQYEQYF. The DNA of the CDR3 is TGTGCCAGCAGTCAAGCAGGAGGGAATCGTCAGTACGAGCAGTACTTC.

The CDR3: CSVEAAGGTYEQYF. DNA of the CDR3: TGCAGCGTTGAAGCGGCAGGGGGCACCTACGAGCAGTACTTC. The chain carries TRBV29-1 and TRBJ2-7; 8 bases line up with TRBD1. The V segment lost 1 base and the J segment 2 bases; nucleotides outside the gene matches: 4. The CDR3 spans 14 residues. Germline V gene lookup returns CDR1 SQVTM and CDR2 ANQGSEA.

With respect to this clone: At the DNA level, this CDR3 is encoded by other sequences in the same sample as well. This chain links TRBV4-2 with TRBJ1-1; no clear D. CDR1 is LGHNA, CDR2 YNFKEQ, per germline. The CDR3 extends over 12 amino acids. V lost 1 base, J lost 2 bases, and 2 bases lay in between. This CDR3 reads CASSQGNTEAFF. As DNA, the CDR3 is TGTGCCAGCAGCCAAGGCAACACTGAAGCTTTCTTT.

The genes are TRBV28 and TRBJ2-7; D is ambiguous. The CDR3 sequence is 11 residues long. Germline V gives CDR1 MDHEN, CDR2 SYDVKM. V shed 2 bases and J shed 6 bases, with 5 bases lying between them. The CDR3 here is CASSLLSEQYF. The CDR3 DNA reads TGTGCCAGCAGTTTACTCTCCGAGCAGTACTTC.

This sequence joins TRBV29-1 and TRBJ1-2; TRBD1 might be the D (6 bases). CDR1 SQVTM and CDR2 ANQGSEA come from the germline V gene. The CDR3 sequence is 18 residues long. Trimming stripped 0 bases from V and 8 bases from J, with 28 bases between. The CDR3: CSVEEDRRDIWFSGGYTF. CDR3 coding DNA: TGCAGCGTTGAAGAGGATCGCCGGGACATTTGGTTCTCGGGGGGCTACACCTTC.

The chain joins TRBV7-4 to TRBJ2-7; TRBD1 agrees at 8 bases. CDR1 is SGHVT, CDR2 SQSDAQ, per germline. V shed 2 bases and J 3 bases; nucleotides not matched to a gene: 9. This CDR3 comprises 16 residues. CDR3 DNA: TGTGCCAGCAGCTTAATAGCAGGGGGCGGTCACTACGAGCAGTACTTC. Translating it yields CASSLIAGGGHYEQYF.

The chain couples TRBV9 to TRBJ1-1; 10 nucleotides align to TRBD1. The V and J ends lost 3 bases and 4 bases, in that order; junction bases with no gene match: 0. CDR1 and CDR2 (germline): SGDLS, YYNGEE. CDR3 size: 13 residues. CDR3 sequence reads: CASSGQGATEAFF. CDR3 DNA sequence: TGTGCCAGCAGCGGACAGGGGGCCACTGAAGCTTTCTTT.

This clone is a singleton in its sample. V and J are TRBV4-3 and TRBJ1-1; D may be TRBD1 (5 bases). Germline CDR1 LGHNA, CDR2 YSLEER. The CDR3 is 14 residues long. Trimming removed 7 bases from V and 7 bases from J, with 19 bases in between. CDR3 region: CASNLRAGGDEAFF. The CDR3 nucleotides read TGCGCCAGCAACCTAAGGGCAGGAGGGGATGAAGCTTTCTTT.

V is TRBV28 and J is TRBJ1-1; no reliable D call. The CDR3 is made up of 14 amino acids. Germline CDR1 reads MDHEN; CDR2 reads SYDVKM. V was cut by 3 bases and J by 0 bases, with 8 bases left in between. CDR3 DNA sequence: TGTGCCAGCAGTTTCGGACGGATGAACACTGAAGCTTTCTTT. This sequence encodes CASSFGRMNTEAFF.

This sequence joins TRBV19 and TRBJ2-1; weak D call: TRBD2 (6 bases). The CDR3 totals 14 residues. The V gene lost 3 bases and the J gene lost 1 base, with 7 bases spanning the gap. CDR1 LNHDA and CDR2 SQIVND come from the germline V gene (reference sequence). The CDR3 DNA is TGTGCCAGTAGTATCGGGACTTCCTACAATGAGCAGTTCTTC. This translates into CASSIGTSYNEQFF. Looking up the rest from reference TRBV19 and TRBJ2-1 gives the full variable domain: DGGITQSPKYLFRKEGQNVTLSCEQNLNHDAMYWYRQDPGQGLRLIYYSQIVNDFQKGDIAEGYSVSREKKESFPLTVTSAQKNPTAFYLCASSIGTSYNEQFFGPGTRLTVL.

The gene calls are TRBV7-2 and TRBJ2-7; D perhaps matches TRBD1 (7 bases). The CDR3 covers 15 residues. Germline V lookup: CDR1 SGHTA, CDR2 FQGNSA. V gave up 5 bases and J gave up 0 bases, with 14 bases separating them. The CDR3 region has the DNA TGTGCCAGCAGCCGCGGGGACAGAAGCTCCTACGAGCAGTACTTC. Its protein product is CASSRGDRSSYEQYF. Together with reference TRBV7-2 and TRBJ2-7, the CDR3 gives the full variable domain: GAGVSQSPSNKVTEKGKDVELRCDPISGHTALYWYRQSLGQGLEFLIYFQGNSAPDKSGLPSDRFSAERTGGSVSTLTIQRTQQEDSAVYLCASSRGDRSSYEQYFGPGTRLTVT.

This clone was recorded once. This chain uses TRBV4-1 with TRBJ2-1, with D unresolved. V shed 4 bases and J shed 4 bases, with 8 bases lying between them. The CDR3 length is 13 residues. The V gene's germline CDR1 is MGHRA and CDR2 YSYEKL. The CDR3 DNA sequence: TGCGCCAGCAGCCCCCTGGGATACAATGAGCAGTTCTTC. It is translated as CASSPLGYNEQFF.

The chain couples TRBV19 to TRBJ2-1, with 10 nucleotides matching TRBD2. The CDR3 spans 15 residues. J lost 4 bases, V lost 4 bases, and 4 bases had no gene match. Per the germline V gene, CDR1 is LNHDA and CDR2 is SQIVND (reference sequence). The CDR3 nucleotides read TGTGCCAGTAGTACCCTAGCGGGGGTATACAATGAGCAGTTCTTC. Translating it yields CASSTLAGVYNEQFF.

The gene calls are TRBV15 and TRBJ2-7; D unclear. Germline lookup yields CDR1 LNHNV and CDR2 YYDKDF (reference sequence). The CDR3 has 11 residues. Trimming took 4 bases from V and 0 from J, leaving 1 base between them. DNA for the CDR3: TGTGCCACCAGCAACTCCTACGAGCAGTACTTC. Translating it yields CATSNSYEQYF.

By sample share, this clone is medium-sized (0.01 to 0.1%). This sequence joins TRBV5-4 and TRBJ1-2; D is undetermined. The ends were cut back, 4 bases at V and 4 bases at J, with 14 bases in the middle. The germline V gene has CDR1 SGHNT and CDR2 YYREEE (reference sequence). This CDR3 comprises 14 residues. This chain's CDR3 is CASSIPGNSYGYTF. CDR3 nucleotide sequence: TGTGCCAGCAGCATACCAGGAAATTCCTATGGCTACACCTTC. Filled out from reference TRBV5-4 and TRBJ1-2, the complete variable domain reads ETGVTQSPTHLIKTRGQQVTLRCSSQSGHNTVSWYQQALGQGPQFIFQYYREEENGRGNFPPRFSGLQFPNYSSELNVNALELDDSALYLCASSIPGNSYGYTFGSGTRLTVV.

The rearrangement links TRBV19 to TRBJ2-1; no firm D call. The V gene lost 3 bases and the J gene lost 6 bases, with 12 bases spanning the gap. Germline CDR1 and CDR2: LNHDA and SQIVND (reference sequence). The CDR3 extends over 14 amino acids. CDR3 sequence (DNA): TGTGCCAGTAGTATTTTTCTCTCCGGCAATGAGCAGTTCTTC. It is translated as CASSIFLSGNEQFF.

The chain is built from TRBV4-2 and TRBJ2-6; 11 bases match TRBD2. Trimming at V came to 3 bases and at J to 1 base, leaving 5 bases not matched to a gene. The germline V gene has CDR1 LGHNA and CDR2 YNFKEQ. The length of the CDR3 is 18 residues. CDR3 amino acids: CASSQMTSGTSGANVLTF. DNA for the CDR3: TGTGCCAGCAGCCAGATGACTAGCGGGACTTCTGGGGCCAACGTCCTGACTTTC.

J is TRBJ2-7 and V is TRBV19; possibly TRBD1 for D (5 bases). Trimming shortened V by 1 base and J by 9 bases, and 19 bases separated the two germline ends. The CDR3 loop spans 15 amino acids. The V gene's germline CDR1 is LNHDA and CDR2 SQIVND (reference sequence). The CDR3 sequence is CASSIGGKSSIGQYF. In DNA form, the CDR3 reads TGTGCCAGTAGTATAGGGGGCAAGAGCTCGATCGGGCAGTACTTC.

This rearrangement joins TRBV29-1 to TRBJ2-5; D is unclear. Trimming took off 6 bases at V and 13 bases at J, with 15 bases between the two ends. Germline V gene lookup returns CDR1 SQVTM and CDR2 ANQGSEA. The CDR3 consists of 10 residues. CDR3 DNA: TGCAGCGTCCCGACTCGGGCCACGTACTTC. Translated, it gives CSVPTRATYF.

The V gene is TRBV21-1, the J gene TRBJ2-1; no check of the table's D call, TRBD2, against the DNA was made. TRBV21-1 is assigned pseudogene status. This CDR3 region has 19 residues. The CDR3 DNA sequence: TGTGCCAGCAGCAGAGCCGGGACTAGCGGATTCAGCTCCTACAATGAGCAGTTCTTC. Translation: CASSRAGTSGFSSYNEQFF.

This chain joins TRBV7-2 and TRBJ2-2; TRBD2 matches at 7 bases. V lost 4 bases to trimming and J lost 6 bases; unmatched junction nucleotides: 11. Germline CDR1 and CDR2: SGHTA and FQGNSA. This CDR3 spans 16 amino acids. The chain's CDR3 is CASSSQTSRAPGELFF. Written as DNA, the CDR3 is TGTGCCAGCAGCTCCCAGACTAGCAGGGCTCCCGGGGAGCTGTTTTTT.

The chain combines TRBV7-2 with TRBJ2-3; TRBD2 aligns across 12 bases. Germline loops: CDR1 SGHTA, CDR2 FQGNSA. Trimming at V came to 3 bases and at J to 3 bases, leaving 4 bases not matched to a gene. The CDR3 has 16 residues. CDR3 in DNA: TGTGCCAGCAGCTTCCGACTAGCGGGAGTAACAGATACGCAGTATTTT. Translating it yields CASSFRLAGVTDTQYF.